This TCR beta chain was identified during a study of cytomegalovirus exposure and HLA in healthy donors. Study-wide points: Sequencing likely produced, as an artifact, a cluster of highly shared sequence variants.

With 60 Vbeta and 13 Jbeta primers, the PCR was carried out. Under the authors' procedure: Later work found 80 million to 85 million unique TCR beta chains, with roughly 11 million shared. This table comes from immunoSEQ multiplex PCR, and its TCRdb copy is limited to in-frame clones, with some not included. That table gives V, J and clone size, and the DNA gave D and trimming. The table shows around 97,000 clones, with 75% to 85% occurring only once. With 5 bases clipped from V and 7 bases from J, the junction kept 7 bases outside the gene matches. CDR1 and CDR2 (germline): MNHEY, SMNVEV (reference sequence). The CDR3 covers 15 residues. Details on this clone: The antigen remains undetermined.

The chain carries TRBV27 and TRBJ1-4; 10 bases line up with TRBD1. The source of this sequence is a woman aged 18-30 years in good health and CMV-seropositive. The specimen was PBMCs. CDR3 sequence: CASSPDRGRGEKLFF. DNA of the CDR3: TGTGCCAGCAGTCCAGACAGGGGGCGAGGTGAAAAACTGTTTTTT. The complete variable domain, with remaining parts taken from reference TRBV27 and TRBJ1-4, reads EAQVTQNPRYLITVTGKKLTVTCSQNMNHEYMSWYRQDPGLGLRQIYYSMNVEVTDKGDVPEGYKVSRKEKRNFPLILESPSPNQTSLYFCASSPDRGRGEKLFFGSGTQLSVL.